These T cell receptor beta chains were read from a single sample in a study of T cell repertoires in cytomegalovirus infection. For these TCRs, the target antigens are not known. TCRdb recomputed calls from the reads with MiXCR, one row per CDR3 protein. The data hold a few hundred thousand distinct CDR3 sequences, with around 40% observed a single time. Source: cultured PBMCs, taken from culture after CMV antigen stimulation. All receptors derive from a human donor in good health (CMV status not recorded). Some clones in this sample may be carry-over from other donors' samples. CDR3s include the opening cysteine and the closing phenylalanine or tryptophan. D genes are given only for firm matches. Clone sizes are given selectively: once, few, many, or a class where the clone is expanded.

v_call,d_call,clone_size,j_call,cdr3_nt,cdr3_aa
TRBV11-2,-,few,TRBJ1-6,TGTGCCAGCAGCTCCACCGGGACATACTATAATTCACCCCTCCACTTT,CASSSTGTYYNSPLHF
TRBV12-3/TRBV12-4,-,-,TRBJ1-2,TGTGCCAGCAGTCTTCGCAGGGGAGGAGGCTACACCTTC,CASSLRRGGGYTF
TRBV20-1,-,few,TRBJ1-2,TGCAGTGCTCGATTAGCCGGGAATTTCTATGGCTACACCTTC,CSARLAGNFYGYTF
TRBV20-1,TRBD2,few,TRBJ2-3,TGCAGTGCTCACCCTAGCGGGCCCGCCACAGATACGCAGTATTTT,CSAHPSGPATDTQYF
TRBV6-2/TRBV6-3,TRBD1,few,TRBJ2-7,TGTGCCAGCAGGAGGACAGGGGATGGCGAGCAGTACTTC,CASRRTGDGEQYF
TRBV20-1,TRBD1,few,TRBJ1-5,TGCAGTGCTGTTGACAGGGGATATGCTCAGCCCCAGCATTTT,CSAVDRGYAQPQHF
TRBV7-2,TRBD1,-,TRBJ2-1,TGTGCCAGCAGCATTTCCGGGACAGGGGGCTACAATGAGCAGTTCTTC,CASSISGTGGYNEQFF
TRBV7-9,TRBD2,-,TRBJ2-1,TGTGCCAGCAGCTTAGCCGTGACTAGCGGGGCCTTTGAAGATGAGCAGTTCTTC,CASSLAVTSGAFEDEQFF
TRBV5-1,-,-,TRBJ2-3,TGCGCCAGCAGCCGGGGGGCGGGGGTGCCGAGAGATACGCAGTATTTT,CASSRGAGVPRDTQYF
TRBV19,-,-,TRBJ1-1,TGTGCCAGTATCGCGGGACAATGGCCCACTGAAGCTTTCTTT,CASIAGQWPTEAFF
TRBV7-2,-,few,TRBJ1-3,TGTGCCAGCAGTTTCCAGGGTTGGGGCGGAAACACCATATATTTT,CASSFQGWGGNTIYF
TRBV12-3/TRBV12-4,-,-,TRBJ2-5,TGTGCCAGCATCCTTGGGGAGACCCAGTACTTC,CASILGETQYF
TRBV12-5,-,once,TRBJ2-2,TGTGCTAGTGGCCTCCCGGCCACCGGGGAGCTGTTTTTT,CASGLPATGELFF
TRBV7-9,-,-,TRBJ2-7,TGTGCCAGCAGCCGTACCGATACGGGACACTCCTACGAGCAGTACTTC,CASSRTDTGHSYEQYF
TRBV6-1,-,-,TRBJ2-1,TGTGCCAGCAGTGAACGGCGGGCAAAATACAATGAGCAGTTCTTC,CASSERRAKYNEQFF
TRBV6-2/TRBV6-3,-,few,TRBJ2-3,TGTGCCAGCAGCACCCCGGACCTCCTGGGCGATACGCAGTATTTT,CASSTPDLLGDTQYF
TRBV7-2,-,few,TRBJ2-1,TGTGCCAGCAGCTTAGTAGAAGGGGGTTTGTTCTTC,CASSLVEGGLFF
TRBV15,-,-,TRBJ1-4,TGTGCCACCAGCAGAGTCGGGGGCCGCCTTGCAACTAATGAAAAACTGTTTTTT,CATSRVGGRLATNEKLFF
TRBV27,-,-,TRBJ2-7,TGTGCCAGCAGTCCCCGTTCGGGGAGGTCTTCCTACGAGCAGTACTTC,CASSPRSGRSSYEQYF
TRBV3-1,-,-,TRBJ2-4,TGTGCCAGCAGCCAAGATGGTGGGAACATTCAGTACTTC,CASSQDGGNIQYF
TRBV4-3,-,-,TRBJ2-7,TGCGCCAGCAGCCAAGGGCAGGGCACCTACGAGCAGTACTTC,CASSQGQGTYEQYF
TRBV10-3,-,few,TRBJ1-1,TGTGCCACCCGCGATCCAAACACTGAAGCTTTCTTT,CATRDPNTEAFF
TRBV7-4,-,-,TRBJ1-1,TGTGCCAGCAGCCCACAAGGGGCCACCGGGACTGAAGCTTTCTTT,CASSPQGATGTEAFF
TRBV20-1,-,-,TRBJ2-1,TGCAGTGCTTGGCTGGATTACAATGAGCAGTTCTTC,CSAWLDYNEQFF
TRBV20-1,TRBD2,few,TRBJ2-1,TGCAGTGCTAGAGATGGGACTAGCGGATACAATGAGCAGTTCTTC,CSARDGTSGYNEQFF
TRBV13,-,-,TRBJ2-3,TGTGCCAGCAGCTTAGGCCTGAGTAGCTTGGATACGCAGTATTTT,CASSLGLSSLDTQYF
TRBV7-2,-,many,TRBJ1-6,TGTGCCAGCAGTTTGCTGACGTATAATTCACCCCTCCACTTT,CASSLLTYNSPLHF
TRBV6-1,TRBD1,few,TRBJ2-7,TGTGCCAGCAGTGAACAGGACAGGGGGCTGGCCGAGCAGTACTTC,CASSEQDRGLAEQYF
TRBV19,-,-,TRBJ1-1,TGTGCCAGTAGCTTTCCAGGGCTGAACACTGAAGCTTTCTTT,CASSFPGLNTEAFF
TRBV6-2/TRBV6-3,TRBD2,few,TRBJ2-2,TGTGCCAGCATAACTTACTATAGCGGGATAAACACCGGGGAGCTGTTTTTT,CASITYYSGINTGELFF
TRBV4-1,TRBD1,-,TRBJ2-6,TGCGCCAGCAGCCAACGGACAGGGACCCGATCTGGGGCCAACGTCCTGACTTTC,CASSQRTGTRSGANVLTF
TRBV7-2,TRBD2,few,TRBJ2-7,TGTGCCAGCAGCTTAGTCACTAGCGGGGGGGCCCAGTTCTACGAGCAGTACTTC,CASSLVTSGGAQFYEQYF
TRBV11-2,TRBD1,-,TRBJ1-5,TGTGCCAGCAGCCCCGGGACAGGGGGCGAGCTGCGGCCCCAGCATTTT,CASSPGTGGELRPQHF
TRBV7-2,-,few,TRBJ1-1,TGTGCCAGCAGCTTTCGGCAGGGTATGATTGAAGCTTTCTTT,CASSFRQGMIEAFF
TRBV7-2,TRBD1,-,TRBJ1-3,TGTGCCAGCAGCTTAGTCAGGGGGACATTGGATGGAAACACCATATATTTT,CASSLVRGTLDGNTIYF
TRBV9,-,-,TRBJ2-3,TGTGCCAGCAGCGTAGTGGGCAGATACACAGATACGCAGTATTTT,CASSVVGRYTDTQYF
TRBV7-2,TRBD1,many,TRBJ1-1,TGTGCCAGCAGCCCCCCAGAGGGGGCTTATGAAGCTTTCTTT,CASSPPEGAYEAFF
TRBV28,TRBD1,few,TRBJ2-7,TGTGCCAGCAGTTTTGGGACAGGCGACTACGAGCAGTACTTC,CASSFGTGDYEQYF
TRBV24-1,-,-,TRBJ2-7,TGTGCCACCAGTGAGGGGCCGGGACCTAATCGGTACGAGCAGTACTTC,CATSEGPGPNRYEQYF
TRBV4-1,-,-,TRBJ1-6,TGCGCCAGCAGCCAAGATGGAAAGGTCGGCTCACCCCTCCACTTT,CASSQDGKVGSPLHF
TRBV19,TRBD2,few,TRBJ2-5,TGTGCCAGTAGTATAGGGACTAGCGGTCAAGAGACCCAGTACTTC,CASSIGTSGQETQYF
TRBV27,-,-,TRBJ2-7,TGTGCCAGCTACCCTACCCCTCAAGTACCCAACTACGAGCAGTACTTC,CASYPTPQVPNYEQYF
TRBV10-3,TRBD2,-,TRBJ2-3,TGTGCCATCCGGGGGGACACAGATACGCAGTATTTT,CAIRGDTDTQYF
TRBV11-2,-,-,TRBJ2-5,TGTGCCAGCGGTAGGGAACGACAAGAGACCCAGTACTTC,CASGRERQETQYF
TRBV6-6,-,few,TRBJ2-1,TGTGCCAGCAGTGAGCCCGGGCTCAATGAGCAGTTCTTC,CASSEPGLNEQFF
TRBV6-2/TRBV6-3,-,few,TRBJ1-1,TGTGCCAGCAGTTACTCGAGGCAGTCGGGCACTGAAGCTTTCTTT,CASSYSRQSGTEAFF
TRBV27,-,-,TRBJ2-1,TGTGCCAGCAGTTTGGATCCGCGCTCCTACAATGAGCAGTTCTTC,CASSLDPRSYNEQFF
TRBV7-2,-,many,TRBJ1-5,TGTGCCAGCAGCTTTGCGGGGAATAGCAATCAGCCCCAGCATTTT,CASSFAGNSNQPQHF
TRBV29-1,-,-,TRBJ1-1,TGCAGCGCGGCGTCGGACACAAAAAGTTGGGCTTTCTTT,CSAASDTKSWAFF
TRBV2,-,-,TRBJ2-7,TGTGCCAGCAGAGAAGGACAGCTTAGTTCCTACGAGCAGTACTTC,CASREGQLSSYEQYF
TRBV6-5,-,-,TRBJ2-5,TGTGCCAGCAGTAAGGGGGGGGCAGAAGAGACCCAGTACTTC,CASSKGGAEETQYF
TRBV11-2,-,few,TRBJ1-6,TGTGCCAGCAGCCCAGGCTGGGGTAATTCACCCCTCCACTTT,CASSPGWGNSPLHF
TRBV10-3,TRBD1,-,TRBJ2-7,TGTGCCATCAGTGGGTTCGGGGGGACAGGGGTCTACGAGCAGTACTTC,CAISGFGGTGVYEQYF
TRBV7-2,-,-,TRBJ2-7,TGTGCCAGCAGCTTCACCGCGGAGCAGTACTTC,CASSFTAEQYF
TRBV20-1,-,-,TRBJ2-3,TGCAGTGCTAACACTCTAGGGGACCCCCGAGCGGATACGCAGTATTTT,CSANTLGDPRADTQYF